This TCR beta chain was sequenced for a study of Graves' ophthalmopathy and Graves' hyperthyroidism. This clonotype has just a few counts. The authors amplified TCR beta CDR3 regions, and they did so from RNA transcripts for repertoire sequencing. HTBI-primed RT-PCR formed the first round, and a multiplex PCR formed the second. TCRdb called the multiplex PCR reads again in MiXCR, with one record for every CDR3 protein. The sample records roughly 700,000 distinct CDR3 sequences, around 40% being singletons. J was trimmed by 4 bases and V by 6 bases; bases with no gene match: 11. This CDR3 contains 15 residues. Germline CDR1 reads MNHEY; CDR2 reads SVGAGI. PBMCs came from roughly 10 ml of fresh peripheral blood.

The chain uses TRBV6-5 and TRBJ2-5, with 7 positions matching TRBD1. The sample consisted of peripheral blood. This receptor was obtained from an adult man with Graves' ophthalmopathy. The CDR3 reads CASSPRQGPTETQYF. In DNA form, the CDR3 reads TGTGCCAGCAGCCCCCGACAGGGACCAACAGAGACCCAGTACTTC.